The 18 T cell receptor beta chains below were found in one sample sequenced in a study of response to subunit inactivated influenza vaccine. TCRdb recomputed calls from the RT-PCR reads with MiXCR, one row per CDR3 protein. The table records about 570,000 distinct CDR3 sequences, around 11% of them present only once. Another study also made use of these data, one on T cells expressing NK-cell markers. This second report adds: With UMIs, 5'RACE template switching was used to make TCR beta cDNA.

The specimen was PBMCs from blood, collected on the day of vaccination. Every receptor here comes from a middle-aged man who received an inactivated influenza vaccine.

This clonotype appeared a few times. The J gene is TRBJ1-2, the V gene TRBV6-5, with D possibly matching TRBD1 (6 bases). The CDR3 length is 15 residues. Germline lookup yields CDR1 MNHEY and CDR2 SVGAGI. Trimming shortened V by 0 bases and J by 8 bases, and 16 bases separated the two germline ends. This CDR3 is CASSYSGRGSRGYTF. For the CDR3, the DNA is TGTGCCAGCAGTTACTCGGGCAGGGGTAGCCGGGGCTACACCTTC.

This clonotype was seen at least ten times. The rearrangement joins TRBV18 to TRBJ2-3; 9 positions match TRBD1. Germline lookup yields CDR1 KGHSH and CDR2 LQKENI. The CDR3 has 13 amino acids. Unmatched junction bases numbered 3, after V lost 8 bases and J lost 3 bases. CDR3 sequence reads: CASQGQGTDTQYF. The CDR3 DNA follows: TGTGCCAGCCAAGGACAGGGGACAGATACGCAGTATTTT.

This clonotype was observed once. As DNA, the CDR3 is TGTGCCAGCAGCCAAGGACAAACTAGGAGCTCCTACAATGAGCAGTTCTTC. This codes for CASSQGQTRSSYNEQFF. This rearrangement joins TRBV3-1 to TRBJ2-1; tentatively, D is TRBD2 (5 bases). The V and J ends lost 1 base and 0 bases respectively, with 13 bases between them. This CDR3 comprises 17 residues. CDR1 and CDR2 (germline): LGHDT, YNNKEL (reference sequence).

The chain recombines TRBV20-1 with TRBJ1-2; D is perhaps TRBD1 (5 bases). V gave up 0 bases and J gave up 4 bases, with 21 bases separating them. The V gene's germline CDR1 is DFQATT and CDR2 SNEGSKA (reference sequence). The CDR3 runs to 17 residues. DNA for the CDR3: TGCAGTGCTAGAGATTCTGCGTGGGGCCGGGAGGGCTATGGCTACACCTTC. This gives the protein CSARDSAWGREGYGYTF.

This clonotype has ten or more counts. The chain couples TRBV12-3 or TRBV12-4 to TRBJ1-1, with 7 bases that match TRBD1. Trimming removed 0 bases from V and 7 bases from J; junction bases left unmatched: 5. The CDR3 covers 14 residues. CDR3 DNA: TGTGCCAGCAGTTTAGCGGCGACAGGGTATGAAGCTTTCTTT. It yields the protein CASSLAATGYEAFF.

This clonotype was picked up a small number of times. The rearrangement joins TRBV20-1 to TRBJ2-7; maybe TRBD2 (5 bases). With 6 bases removed from V and 6 bases from J, the gap between germline ends came to 15 bases. This CDR3 has 12 amino acids. CDR1 DFQATT and CDR2 SNEGSKA come from the germline V gene (reference sequence). CDR3 sequence: CSAGPWESEQYF. The CDR3 DNA is TGCAGTGCGGGCCCGTGGGAGAGCGAGCAGTACTTC.

V and J are TRBV16 and TRBJ2-7; 11 bases match TRBD1. Germline CDR1 KGHSY, CDR2 FQNENV. After removal of 2 bases from V and 5 bases from J, the junction contained 11 bases not matched to a gene. The CDR3 spans 17 residues. The CDR3 spells CASSQPPGQGVRDEQYF. CDR3 bases: TGTGCCAGCAGCCAACCTCCGGGACAGGGGGTCCGGGACGAGCAGTACTTC.

This clonotype appeared a few times. The rearrangement uses TRBV5-6 and TRBJ1-2; D gene unclear. Per the germline V gene, CDR1 is SGHDT and CDR2 is YYEEEE. This CDR3 has 13 residues. The V and J ends lost 3 bases and 8 bases respectively, with 14 bases between them. CDR3 protein: CASSYSGRGGYTF. For the CDR3, the DNA is TGTGCCAGCAGCTACTCCGGGAGAGGCGGCTACACCTTC.

The chain joins TRBV15 to TRBJ2-3; 9 bases are shared with TRBD2. The CDR3 consists of 16 residues. Losses at the gene ends were 2 bases for V and 4 bases for J; bases not matched to a gene: 7. Looked up from germline, CDR1 is LNHNV and CDR2 is YYDKDF (reference sequence). The chain's CDR3 is CATSRKREVLPDTQYF. The CDR3 DNA sequence: TGTGCCACCAGCAGAAAGCGGGAGGTCCTTCCAGATACGCAGTATTTT.

The chain uses TRBV25-1 and TRBJ2-1, with 9 bases fitting TRBD1. CDR3 length equals 16 residues. V was clipped by 6 bases and J by 8 bases; unmatched bases: 14. CDR1 is MGHDK, CDR2 SYGVNS, per germline. CDR3 loop: CASSATGTGLLDEQFF. In DNA, the CDR3 is TGTGCCAGCAGCGCAACCGGGACAGGGTTACTAGATGAGCAGTTCTTC.

The chain couples TRBV29-1 to TRBJ2-7; either TRBD1 or TRBD2 may supply D (6 bases each). Trimming removed 3 bases from V and 4 bases from J, with 10 bases in between. Germline V gene lookup returns CDR1 SQVTM and CDR2 ANQGSEA. This CDR3 comprises 12 residues. CDR3 nucleotides: TGCAGCGTTGACCAGGGGACTTACGAGCAGTACTTC. Translated: CSVDQGTYEQYF.

This clonotype was seen more than once but under ten times. V is TRBV7-2 and J is TRBJ2-7, with unresolved D. CDR1 and CDR2 from the germline V gene are SGHTA and FQGNSA. V was clipped by 1 base and J by 6 bases, with 10 bases between them. This CDR3 is 13 amino acids long. The CDR3 loop reads CASSLVHGVEQYF. CDR3 DNA: TGTGCCAGCAGCTTAGTGCATGGGGTCGAGCAGTACTTC.

The CDR3 nucleotides are TGCAGTGCCCGTAGGGGGACAGGGACCTCTGGGGCCAACGTCCTGACTTTC. Protein sequence: CSARRGTGTSGANVLTF. This chain joins TRBV20-1 and TRBJ2-6, with TRBD1 identical over 9 bases. Trimming removed 6 bases from V and 0 bases from J; junction bases left unmatched: 9. Germline V gene sequence: CDR1 DFQATT, CDR2 SNEGSKA (reference sequence). CDR3 length equals 17 residues.

V gene TRBV5-5 combines with J gene TRBJ2-1; 9 bases are shared with TRBD2. The J segment lost 8 bases and the V segment lost 4 bases, leaving 10 bases of the junction unmatched. Per the germline V gene, CDR1 is SGHKS and CDR2 is YYEKEE (reference sequence). CDR3 length: 15 residues. This chain's CDR3 is CASSRSGGPGYEQFF. CDR3 coding DNA: TGTGCCAGCAGCCGTAGCGGGGGACCTGGGTATGAGCAGTTCTTC.

The V and J genes are TRBV24-1 and TRBJ2-3, with D perhaps TRBD1 (6 bases). V lost 6 bases and J lost 3, with 12 bases in between. In germline, CDR1 is KGHDR, CDR2 SFDVKD. The CDR3 is 14 amino acids. In DNA, the CDR3 is TGTGCCACCAGTAGTTTACAGGGAACAGATACGCAGTATTTT. Translated, it gives CATSSLQGTDTQYF.

V and J are TRBV7-3 and TRBJ2-1; unclear D gene. The CDR3 has 12 residues. Looked up from germline, CDR1 is SGHTA and CDR2 is FQGTGA. Deletions cut 4 bases from V and 11 bases from J, with 12 bases between. The DNA for the CDR3 is TGTGCCAGCAGCTCCCCCCCCCTGCAGCAGTTCTTC. Amino acids: CASSSPPLQQFF.

This clonotype has just a few counts. The chain combines TRBV20-1 with TRBJ2-7; possible D gene TRBD2, 5 bases. The CDR3 totals 13 residues. Trimming removed 6 bases from V and 5 bases from J, with 17 bases in between. Germline assignment: CDR1 DFQATT and CDR2 SNEGSKA (reference sequence). The CDR3 sequence: CSAWRLATDEQYF. The CDR3, as DNA: TGCAGTGCCTGGCGCCTAGCTACCGACGAGCAGTACTTC.

The V call is TRBV4-2, the J call TRBJ2-7; TRBD2 aligns across 11 bases. CDR1 LGHNA and CDR2 YNFKEQ come from the germline V gene. CDR3 length equals 15 residues. The J segment lost 2 bases and the V segment lost 2 bases, leaving 2 bases of the junction unmatched. The CDR3 reads CASSQMGLAAYEQYF. DNA for the CDR3: TGTGCCAGCAGCCAAATGGGACTAGCGGCCTACGAGCAGTACTTC.